This T cell receptor (beta chain) comes out of a study of CD8 T cells in ankylosing spondylitis. Study findings and constraints: Ankylosing spondylitis blood seemed to carry a telltale TCR beta motif made of under ten highly homologous variants.

TCRdb reprocessed the 5' RACE reads with MiXCR, giving one entry per CDR3 protein. The table has fewer than 550,000 distinct CDR3 sequences, over 4% seen once; the top ten hold approximately 4%. This clonotype has ten or more counts. Its antigen is undetermined. The specimen was blood, either unsorted or a sorted T cell fraction (not recorded which). The TCR comes from a male donor with ankylosing spondylitis.

The CDR3 DNA follows: TGTGCCAGCAGCGAACGCGGGGGAGAGACCCAGTACTTC. It translates to CASSERGGETQYF. V is TRBV27 and J is TRBJ2-5; 7 nucleotides align to TRBD2. CDR3 length equals 13 residues. The V and J ends lost 6 bases and 4 bases, in that order; junction bases with no gene match: 5. CDR1 MNHEY and CDR2 SMNVEV come from the germline V gene (reference sequence).